The 21 T cell receptor beta chains reported below all come from one sample, sequenced in a study of Tregs in tolerant kidney transplant recipients. Data came from immunoSEQ multiplex PCR; TCRdb stores just in-frame clones and leaves some out. The data contain about 120,000 clones, about 90% of them singletons. The material sequenced was CD4+ T cells from blood. Source of these receptors: a human donor in good health.

In nucleotides, the CDR3 is TGTGCCAGCAGCGCGCTTGGTAGGGCTGGAGCGTGGGGCTACACCTTC. It yields the protein CASSALGRAGAWGYTF. The chain combines TRBV7-8 with TRBJ1-2; D ambiguous. The V end lost 5 bases, the J end lost 8 bases, and 24 bases lay between the germline ends. The CDR3 runs 16 residues. The germline V gene encodes CDR1 SGHVS and CDR2 FQNEAQ.

J is TRBJ1-4 and V is TRBV19, with D tentatively TRBD1 (6 bases). The germline gives CDR1 LNHDA, CDR2 SQIVND (reference sequence). There are 13 residues in the CDR3. V lost 8 bases, J lost 5 bases, and 12 bases lay in between. CDR3 bases: TGTGCCAGTCTGCGAGGGGGAAATGAAAAACTGTTTTTT. This translates into CASLRGGNEKLFF.

Of note for this clone: The junction does not match germline at one end; this may be a read error. The V gene is TRBV7-7, the J gene TRBJ2-5, with unresolved D. Germline CDR1 SSHAT, CDR2 FNYEAQ (reference sequence). There are 14 residues in the CDR3. CDR3 amino acids: CASSPVGGQETQYF. In nucleotides, the CDR3 is TGTGCTAGCAGCCCTGTCGGCGGCCAAGAGACCCAGTACTTC.

This rearrangement joins TRBV2 to TRBJ2-1; TRBD1 aligns across 7 bases. V gave up 6 bases and J gave up 5 bases; unmatched junction bases: 10. The V gene's germline CDR1 is SNHLY and CDR2 FYNNEI. This CDR3 spans 15 amino acids. Written as DNA, the CDR3 is TGTGCCAGCAGGGACACAGGGGCAAACAACAATGAGCAGTTCTTC. Encoded protein: CASRDTGANNNEQFF. The complete variable domain, with remaining parts taken from reference TRBV2 and TRBJ2-1, reads EPEVTQTPSHQVTQMGQEVILRCVPISNHLYFYWYRQILGQKVEFLVSFYNNEISEKSEIFDDQFSVERPDGSNFTLKIRSTKLEDSAMYFCASRDTGANNNEQFFGPGTRLTVL.

The chain uses TRBV6-1 and TRBJ1-5; no reliable D call. Germline loops: CDR1 MNHNS, CDR2 SASEGT. The CDR3 covers 14 residues. V shed 2 bases and J shed 4 bases, with 9 bases lying between them. CDR3 residues: CASSERWSNQPQHF. The CDR3 coding sequence is TGTGCCAGCAGTGAAAGGTGGAGTAATCAGCCCCAGCATTTT.

The chain uses TRBV11-1 and TRBJ1-2, with TRBD1 identical over 10 bases. The CDR3 has 17 amino acids. With V trimmed by 5 bases and J by 4 bases, 13 bases remained unmatched. Germline assignment: CDR1 SGHAT and CDR2 FQDESV (reference sequence). CDR3: CASSRRTGGRASYGYTF. The CDR3 DNA is TGTGCCAGCAGCAGGCGGACAGGGGGGCGCGCAAGCTATGGCTACACCTTC.

The genes are TRBV5-4 and TRBJ2-7; TRBD1 agrees at 11 bases. V dropped 1 base and J dropped 1; count of bases not matched to a gene: 7. The CDR3 runs 17 residues. Looked up from germline, CDR1 is SGHNT and CDR2 is YYREEE (reference sequence). The CDR3 region is CASSLSSGTGGSYEQYF. CDR3 nucleotides: TGTGCCAGCAGCTTGTCATCCGGGACAGGGGGATCCTACGAGCAGTACTTC.

The chain carries TRBV5-4 and TRBJ2-1; no firm D call. This CDR3 contains 12 residues. V was clipped by 0 bases and J by 2 bases, with 0 bases between them. Per the germline V gene, CDR1 is SGHNT and CDR2 is YYREEE (reference sequence). In nucleotides, the CDR3 is TGTGCCAGCAGCTTGGCCTACAATGAGCAGTTCTTC. This gives the protein CASSLAYNEQFF.

Here the CDR3 reads CSVATASRGEETQYF. As DNA, the CDR3 is TGCAGCGTAGCTACTGCGTCGCGTGGCGAAGAGACCCAGTACTTC. The genes are TRBV29-1 and TRBJ2-5, with unresolved D. The V gene's germline CDR1 is SQVTM and CDR2 ANQGSEA. The ends were cut back, 6 bases at V and 3 bases at J, with 20 bases in the middle. The CDR3 extends over 15 amino acids.

The genes are TRBV6-5 and TRBJ1-1; D call uncertain. Germline V CDR1 and CDR2: MNHEY, SVGAGI. There are 12 residues in the CDR3. V was clipped by 3 bases and J by 7 bases, with 9 bases between them. The CDR3: CASSYGQVEAFF. The CDR3, as DNA: TGTGCCAGCAGTTATGGGCAGGTTGAAGCTTTCTTT.

The chain has TRBV11-3 and TRBJ2-2, with D uncertain. Per the germline V gene, CDR1 is SGHNT and CDR2 is YENEEA. V shed 3 bases and J shed 4 bases, with 3 bases lying between them. The CDR3 length is 12 residues. This CDR3 reads CASSFFTGELFF. Here the CDR3 DNA reads TGTGCCAGCAGCTTCTTCACCGGGGAGCTGTTTTTT.

This clone was counted a single time. The chain is built from TRBV27 and TRBJ1-4; no clear D. CDR3 length equals 13 residues. Germline loops: CDR1 MNHEY, CDR2 SMNVEV (reference sequence). Trimming took off 5 bases at V and 4 bases at J, with 8 bases between the two ends. CDR3 DNA: TGTGCCAGCAGTGGGTTACGTAATGAAAAACTGTTTTTT. Its protein product is CASSGLRNEKLFF.

Here the CDR3 reads CASSPTGGVYEQYF. The CDR3 nucleotides are TGTGCCAGCAGCCCCACCGGGGGGGTCTACGAGCAGTACTTC. The chain links TRBV11-2 to TRBJ2-7, with 8 bases lining up with TRBD2. Germline assignment: CDR1 SGHAT and CDR2 FQNNGV. This CDR3 is built from 14 residues. Germline trimming cut 5 bases from V and 3 bases from J; bases unmatched to any gene: 6.

The V call is TRBV5-6, the J call TRBJ1-3; tentatively, D is TRBD1 (6 bases). This CDR3 contains 14 residues. V was pared by 5 bases and J by 0 bases, with 9 bases between. From germline, CDR1 is SGHDT and CDR2 YYEEEE. CDR3 region: CASREGHSGNTIYF. The DNA of the CDR3 is TGTGCCAGCAGGGAGGGACACTCTGGAAACACCATATATTTT.

This chain joins TRBV18 and TRBJ1-3, with D hard to call. Germline V lookup: CDR1 KGHSH, CDR2 LQKENI. The CDR3 loop spans 13 amino acids. The germline V and J ends were trimmed by 3 bases and 6 bases, with 9 bases remaining between them. The CDR3 loop is CASSPLDANTIYF. In DNA, the CDR3 is TGTGCCAGCTCACCCCTGGATGCAAACACCATATATTTT.

Remarks on this clone: Different DNA sequences within this sample yield the same CDR3. V gene TRBV5-4 combines with J gene TRBJ2-7; no firm D call. Germline assignment: CDR1 SGHNT and CDR2 YYREEE (reference sequence). Trimming left V 2 bases short and J 7 bases short, with 13 bases between. The CDR3 has 13 amino acids. CDR3 in amino acids: CASSFHDAYEQYF. The CDR3, as DNA: TGTGCCAGCAGCTTTCATGACGCTTATGAGCAGTACTTC.

The J gene is TRBJ2-2, the V gene TRBV7-7; no firm D call. Germline V gene lookup returns CDR1 SSHAT and CDR2 FNYEAQ (reference sequence). Trimming took off 1 base at V and 4 bases at J, with 7 bases between the two ends. CDR3 length: 14 amino acids. The CDR3 bases are TGTGCCAGCAGCTTAGGAGCGACCACCGGGGAGCTGTTTTTT. Its protein is CASSLGATTGELFF.

The rearrangement joins TRBV9 to TRBJ1-1; the D gene is possibly TRBD1 (5 bases). V was trimmed by 4 bases and J by 0 bases, leaving 13 bases between them. This CDR3 spans 15 amino acids. The germline V gene encodes CDR1 SGDLS and CDR2 YYNGEE. The CDR3 DNA reads TGTGCCAGCAGCAAAATGGGGGAAGTGAACACTGAAGCTTTCTTT. It codes for CASSKMGEVNTEAFF.

The chain links TRBV18 to TRBJ2-3; 12 bases are shared with TRBD1. V dropped 5 bases and J dropped 2; count of bases not matched to a gene: 2. CDR3 length: 15 residues. Per the germline V gene, CDR1 is KGHSH and CDR2 is LQKENI. The chain's CDR3 is CASSGGQGATDTQYF. CDR3 in DNA: TGTGCCAGCTCAGGGGGACAGGGGGCCACAGATACGCAGTATTTT.

The rearrangement links TRBV5-6 to TRBJ2-5; D unclear. CDR1 and CDR2 (germline): SGHDT, YYEEEE. CDR3 length equals 13 residues. Trimming removed 4 bases at V and 7 bases at J, with 14 bases between. This CDR3 reads CASSAGPMATQYF. The CDR3 DNA sequence: TGTGCCAGCAGCGCCGGCCCTATGGCGACCCAGTACTTC.

The chain links TRBV7-9 to TRBJ1-1; no clear D. The V and J ends lost 3 bases and 5 bases respectively, with 4 bases between them. The CDR3 totals 11 residues. The V gene's germline CDR1 is SEHNR and CDR2 FQNEAQ (reference sequence). The CDR3 spells CASSFETEAFF. Here the CDR3 DNA reads TGTGCCAGCAGCTTCGAAACTGAAGCTTTCTTT.